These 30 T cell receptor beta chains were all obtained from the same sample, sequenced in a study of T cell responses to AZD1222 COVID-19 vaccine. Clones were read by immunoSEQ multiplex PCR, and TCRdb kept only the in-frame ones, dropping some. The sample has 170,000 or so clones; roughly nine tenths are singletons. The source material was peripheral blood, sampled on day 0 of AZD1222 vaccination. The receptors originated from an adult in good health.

CDR3 sequence: CASSQEGARTDTQYF. CDR3 bases: TGTGCCAGCAGCCAAGAGGGGGCTAGGACCGACACGCAGTACTTC. V gene TRBV3-1 (or the pseudogene TRBV3-2) combines with J gene TRBJ2-7; D is perhaps TRBD1 (6 bases). The CDR3 runs 15 residues. The germline V gene has CDR1 LGHDT and CDR2 YNNKEL (reference sequence). Between the trimmed V and J ends, which lost 0 bases and 9 bases, there was a span of 18 bases.

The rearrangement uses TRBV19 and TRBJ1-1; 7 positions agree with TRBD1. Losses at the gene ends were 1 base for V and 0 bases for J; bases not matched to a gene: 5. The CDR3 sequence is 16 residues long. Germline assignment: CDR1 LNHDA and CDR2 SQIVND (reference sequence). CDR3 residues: CASSIGTGGLNTEAFF. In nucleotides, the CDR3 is TGTGCCAGTAGTATAGGGACAGGAGGGTTGAACACTGAAGCTTTCTTT.

CDR3 in DNA: TGTGCCAGCAGCTTAGGTCTTCGCAGGCAGAACACTGAAGCTTTCTTT. This codes for CASSLGLRRQNTEAFF. This chain links TRBV7-9 with TRBJ1-1; D gene ambiguous. The length of the CDR3 is 16 residues. In germline, CDR1 is SEHNR, CDR2 FQNEAQ (reference sequence). Between the trimmed V and J ends, which lost 1 base and 1 base, there was a span of 13 bases. Full variable domain (missing parts from reference TRBV7-9 and TRBJ1-1): DTGVSQNPRHKITKRGQNVTFRCDPISEHNRLYWYRQTLGQGPEFLTYFQNEAQLEKSRLLSDRFSAERPKGSFSTLEIQRTEQGDSAMYLCASSLGLRRQNTEAFFGQGTRLTVV.

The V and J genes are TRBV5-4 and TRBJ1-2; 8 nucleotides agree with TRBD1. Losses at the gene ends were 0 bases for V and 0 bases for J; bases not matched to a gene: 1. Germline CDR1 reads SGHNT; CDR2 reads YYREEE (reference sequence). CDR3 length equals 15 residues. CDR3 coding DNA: TGTGCCAGCAGCTTGGGGACAGGGACTAACTATGGCTACACCTTC. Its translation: CASSLGTGTNYGYTF.

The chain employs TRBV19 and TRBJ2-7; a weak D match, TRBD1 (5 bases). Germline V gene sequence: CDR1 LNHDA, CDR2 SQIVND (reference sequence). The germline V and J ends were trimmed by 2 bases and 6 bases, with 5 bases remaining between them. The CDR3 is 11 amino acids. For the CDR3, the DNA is TGTGCCAGTAGTATACAGGGCGAGCAGTACTTC. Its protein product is CASSIQGEQYF.

CDR3 in amino acids: CASSLADLQETQYF. The CDR3 DNA reads TGCGCCAGCAGCTTGGCTGACTTACAAGAGACCCAGTACTTC. The chain uses TRBV5-1 and TRBJ2-5; D is ambiguous. Per germline, CDR1 SGHRS and CDR2 YFSETQ. Trimming pared 0 bases from V and 2 bases from J, leaving 8 bases between. The CDR3 length is 14 residues.

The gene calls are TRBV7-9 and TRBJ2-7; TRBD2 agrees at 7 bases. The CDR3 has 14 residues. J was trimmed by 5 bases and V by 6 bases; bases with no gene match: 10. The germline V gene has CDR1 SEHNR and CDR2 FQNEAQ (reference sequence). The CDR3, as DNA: TGTGCCAGCAGACCAACAGCTAGCGGAGACGAGCAGTACTTC. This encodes CASRPTASGDEQYF. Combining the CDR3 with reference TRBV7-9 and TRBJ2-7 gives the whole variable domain DTGVSQNPRHKITKRGQNVTFRCDPISEHNRLYWYRQTLGQGPEFLTYFQNEAQLEKSRLLSDRFSAERPKGSFSTLEIQRTEQGDSAMYLCASRPTASGDEQYFGPGTRLTVT.

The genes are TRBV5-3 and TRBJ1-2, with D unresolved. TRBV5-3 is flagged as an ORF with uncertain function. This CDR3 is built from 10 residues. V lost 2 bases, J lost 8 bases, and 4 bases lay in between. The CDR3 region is CARSFRGYTF. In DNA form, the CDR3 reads TGTGCCAGAAGCTTCAGGGGCTACACCTTC.

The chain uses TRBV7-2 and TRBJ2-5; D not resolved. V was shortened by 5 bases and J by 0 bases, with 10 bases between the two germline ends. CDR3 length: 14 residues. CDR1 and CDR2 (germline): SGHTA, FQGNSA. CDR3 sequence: CASSARRNQETQYF. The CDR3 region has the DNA TGTGCCAGCAGCGCCCGACGGAACCAAGAGACCCAGTACTTC.

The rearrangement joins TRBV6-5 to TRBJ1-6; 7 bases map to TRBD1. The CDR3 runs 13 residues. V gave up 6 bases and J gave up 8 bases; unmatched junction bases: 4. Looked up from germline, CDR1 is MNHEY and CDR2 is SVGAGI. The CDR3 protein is CASRSGGHSPLHF. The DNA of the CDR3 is TGTGCCAGCAGGTCAGGGGGACATTCACCCCTCCACTTT.

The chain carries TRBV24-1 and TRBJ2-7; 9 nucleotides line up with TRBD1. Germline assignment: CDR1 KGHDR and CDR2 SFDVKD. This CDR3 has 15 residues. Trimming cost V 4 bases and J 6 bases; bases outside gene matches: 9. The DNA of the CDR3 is TGTGCCACCAGTGAGACCGGGACAGGGTCTGTCGAGCAGTACTTC. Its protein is CATSETGTGSVEQYF.

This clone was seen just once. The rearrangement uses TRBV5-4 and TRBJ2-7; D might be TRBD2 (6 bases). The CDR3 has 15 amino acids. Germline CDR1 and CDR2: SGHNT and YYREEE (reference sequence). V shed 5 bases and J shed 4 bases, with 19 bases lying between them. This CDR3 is CASSSLPGAWYEQYF. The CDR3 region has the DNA TGTGCCAGCAGTTCCTTACCGGGAGCTTGGTACGAGCAGTACTTC.

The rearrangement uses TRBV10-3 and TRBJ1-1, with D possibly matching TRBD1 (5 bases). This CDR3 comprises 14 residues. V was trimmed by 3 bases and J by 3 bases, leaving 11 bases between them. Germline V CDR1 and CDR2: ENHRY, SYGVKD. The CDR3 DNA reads TGTGCCATCAGTGAAAGGGGCGGTTACACTGAAGCTTTCTTT. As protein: CAISERGGYTEAFF.

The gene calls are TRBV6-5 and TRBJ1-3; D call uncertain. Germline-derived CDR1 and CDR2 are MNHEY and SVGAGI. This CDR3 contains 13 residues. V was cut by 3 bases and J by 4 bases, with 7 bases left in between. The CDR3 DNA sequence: TGTGCCAGCAGTTATCAACAGGGAAACACCATATATTTT. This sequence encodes CASSYQQGNTIYF.

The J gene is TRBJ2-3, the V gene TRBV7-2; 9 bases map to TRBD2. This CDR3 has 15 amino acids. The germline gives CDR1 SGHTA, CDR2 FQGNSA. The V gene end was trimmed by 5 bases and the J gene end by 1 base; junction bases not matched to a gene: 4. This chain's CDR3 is CASSSSSGGTDTQYF. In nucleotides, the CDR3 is TGTGCCAGCAGCAGTTCTAGCGGGGGCACAGATACGCAGTATTTT.

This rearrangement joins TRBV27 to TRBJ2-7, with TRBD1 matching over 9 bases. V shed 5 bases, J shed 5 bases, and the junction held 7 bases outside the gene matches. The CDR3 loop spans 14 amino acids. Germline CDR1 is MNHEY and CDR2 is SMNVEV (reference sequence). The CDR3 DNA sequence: TGTGCCAGCAGTCGGAGGGACAGGGCTAACGAGCAGTACTTC. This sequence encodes CASSRRDRANEQYF.

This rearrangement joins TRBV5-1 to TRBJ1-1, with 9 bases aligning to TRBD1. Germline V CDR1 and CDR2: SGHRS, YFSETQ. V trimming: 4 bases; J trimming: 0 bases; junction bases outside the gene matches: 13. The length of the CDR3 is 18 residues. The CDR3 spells CASSPGTGFVTVNTEAFF. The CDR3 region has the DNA TGCGCCAGCAGCCCTGGGACAGGGTTCGTGACGGTGAACACTGAAGCTTTCTTT.

DNA for the CDR3: TGTGCCAGCTCACCACCGATACAAGACAGGGACTACTACACCTTC. This codes for CASSPPIQDRDYYTF. This chain uses TRBV18 with TRBJ1-2; 7 nucleotides align to TRBD1. This CDR3 contains 15 residues. V dropped 0 bases and J dropped 10; count of bases not matched to a gene: 11. Germline values: CDR1 KGHSH, CDR2 LQKENI.

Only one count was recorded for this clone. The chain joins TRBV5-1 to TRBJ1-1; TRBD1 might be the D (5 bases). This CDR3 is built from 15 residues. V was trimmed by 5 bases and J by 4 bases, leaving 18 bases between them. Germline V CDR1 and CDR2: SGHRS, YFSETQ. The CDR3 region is CASSPRQFSSTEAFF. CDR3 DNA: TGCGCCAGCAGTCCAAGACAGTTCTCGTCCACTGAAGCTTTCTTT.

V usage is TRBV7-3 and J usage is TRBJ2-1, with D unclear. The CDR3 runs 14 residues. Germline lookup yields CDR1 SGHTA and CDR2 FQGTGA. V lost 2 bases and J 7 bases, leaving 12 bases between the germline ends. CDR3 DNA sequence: TGTGCCAGCAGCTTATCGGCCAGCGCAAATGAGCAGTTCTTC. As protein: CASSLSASANEQFF.

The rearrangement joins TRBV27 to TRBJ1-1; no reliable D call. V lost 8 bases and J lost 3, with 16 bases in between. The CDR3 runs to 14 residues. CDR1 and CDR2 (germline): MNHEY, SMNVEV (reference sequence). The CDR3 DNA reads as TGTGCCAGCCACTCGGTGACACCGTACACTGAAGCTTTCTTT. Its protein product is CASHSVTPYTEAFF.

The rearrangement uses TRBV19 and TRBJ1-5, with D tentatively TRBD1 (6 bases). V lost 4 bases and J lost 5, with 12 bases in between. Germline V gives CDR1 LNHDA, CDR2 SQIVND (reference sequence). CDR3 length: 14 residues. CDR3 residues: CASSNDRRYQPQHF. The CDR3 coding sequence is TGTGCCAGTAGTAATGACAGGCGATATCAGCCCCAGCATTTT.

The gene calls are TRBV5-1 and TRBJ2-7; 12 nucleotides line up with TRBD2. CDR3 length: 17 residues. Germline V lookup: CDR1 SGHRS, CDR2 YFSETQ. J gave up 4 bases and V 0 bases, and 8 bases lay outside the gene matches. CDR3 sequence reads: CASSLDLAGGPMYEQYF. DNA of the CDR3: TGCGCCAGCAGCTTGGACCTAGCGGGAGGGCCTATGTACGAGCAGTACTTC.

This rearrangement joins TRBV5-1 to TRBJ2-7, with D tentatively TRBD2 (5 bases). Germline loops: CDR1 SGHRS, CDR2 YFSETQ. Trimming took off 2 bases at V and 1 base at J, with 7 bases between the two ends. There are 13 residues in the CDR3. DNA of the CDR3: TGCGCCAGCAGCTTCGGGGAATCCTACGAGCAGTACTTC. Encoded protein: CASSFGESYEQYF. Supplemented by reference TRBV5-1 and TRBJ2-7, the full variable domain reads KAGVTQTPRYLIKTRGQQVTLSCSPISGHRSVSWYQQTPGQGLQFLFEYFSETQRNKGNFPGRFSGRQFSNSRSEMNVSTLELGDSALYLCASSFGESYEQYFGPGTRLTVT.

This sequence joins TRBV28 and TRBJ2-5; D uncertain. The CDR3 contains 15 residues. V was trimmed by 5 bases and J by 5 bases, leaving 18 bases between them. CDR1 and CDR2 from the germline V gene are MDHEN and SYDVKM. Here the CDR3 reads CASSPSLALEETQYF. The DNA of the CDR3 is TGTGCCAGCAGTCCCTCTCTGGCCTTGGAGGAGACCCAGTACTTC.

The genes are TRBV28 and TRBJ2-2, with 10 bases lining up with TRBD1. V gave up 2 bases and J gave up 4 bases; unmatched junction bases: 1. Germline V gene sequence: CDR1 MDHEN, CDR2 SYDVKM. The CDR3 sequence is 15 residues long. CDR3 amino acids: CASSLGQGGTGELFF. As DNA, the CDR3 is TGTGCCAGCAGTTTAGGACAGGGGGGCACCGGGGAGCTGTTTTTT.

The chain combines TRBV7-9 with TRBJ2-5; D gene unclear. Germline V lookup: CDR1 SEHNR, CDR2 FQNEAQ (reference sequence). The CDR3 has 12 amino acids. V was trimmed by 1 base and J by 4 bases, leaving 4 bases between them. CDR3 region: CASSLGVETQYF. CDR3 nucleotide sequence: TGTGCCAGCAGCTTAGGGGTAGAGACCCAGTACTTC.

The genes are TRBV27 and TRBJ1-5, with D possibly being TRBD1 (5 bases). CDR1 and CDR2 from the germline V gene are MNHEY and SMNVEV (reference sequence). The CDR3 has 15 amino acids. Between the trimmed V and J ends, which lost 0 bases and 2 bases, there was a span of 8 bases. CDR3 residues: CASSLSWGRNQPQHF. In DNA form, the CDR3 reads TGTGCCAGCAGTTTATCCTGGGGCCGCAATCAGCCCCAGCATTTT.

The CDR3 loop is CASSEELDRERAFF. CDR3 bases: TGTGCCAGCAGTGAAGAGTTGGACAGGGAAAGGGCTTTCTTT. The rearrangement joins TRBV25-1 to TRBJ1-1; 8 positions match TRBD1. The CDR3 totals 14 residues. Per germline, CDR1 MGHDK and CDR2 SYGVNS. Germline trimming cut 2 bases from V and 11 bases from J; bases unmatched to any gene: 10.

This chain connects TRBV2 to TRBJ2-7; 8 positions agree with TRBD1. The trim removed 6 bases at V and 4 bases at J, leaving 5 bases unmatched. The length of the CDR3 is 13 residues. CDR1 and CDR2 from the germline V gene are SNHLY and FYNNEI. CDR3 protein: CASSRQGWYEQYF. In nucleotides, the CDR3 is TGTGCCAGCAGCAGACAGGGGTGGTACGAGCAGTACTTC.